A single sample gave rise to the 10 T cell receptor beta chains below, sequenced in a study of cytomegalovirus exposure and HLA in healthy donors. Data came from immunoSEQ multiplex PCR; TCRdb stores just in-frame clones and leaves some out. Of about 220,000 clones listed, roughly 84% were seen once; the top ten hold more than 13%. The sample was PBMCs. These receptors originate from a young woman in good health and CMV-seropositive.

The J gene is TRBJ2-3, the V gene TRBV20-1, with D unresolved. Germline assignment: CDR1 DFQATT and CDR2 SNEGSKA (reference sequence). This CDR3 is 8 amino acids long. This CDR3 reads CSPDTQYF. CDR3 in DNA: TGCAGCCCTGATACGCAGTATTTT.

This clone is a singleton in its sample. J is TRBJ2-2 and V is TRBV18; D is unclear. Trimming removed 3 bases at V and 2 bases at J, with 13 bases between. The V gene's germline CDR1 is KGHSH and CDR2 LQKENI. This CDR3 is built from 16 residues. In DNA form, the CDR3 reads TGTGCCAGCTCACCCCCAATTCGCGTAAACACCGGGGAGCTGTTTTTT. It codes for CASSPPIRVNTGELFF.

This clone was detected once. The chain is built from TRBV6-5 and TRBJ2-7, with 8 positions matching TRBD2. Germline assignment: CDR1 MNHEY and CDR2 SVGAGI. J gave up 6 bases and V 5 bases, and 12 bases lay outside the gene matches. The CDR3 sequence is 15 residues long. In DNA, the CDR3 is TGTGCCAGCAGTCCTACGGGCTCCCGGGGGGGCGAGCAGTACTTC. This gives the protein CASSPTGSRGGEQYF.

The chain uses TRBV18 and TRBJ2-7; D is unresolved. In germline, CDR1 is KGHSH, CDR2 LQKENI. This CDR3 has 16 residues. V shed 6 bases and J shed 1 base, with 19 bases lying between them. The CDR3 DNA reads as TGTGCCAGCTCCTTAAGGGTCGGTGGAGCTTCCTACGAGCAGTACTTC. Amino acid sequence: CASSLRVGGASYEQYF.

The rearrangement uses TRBV4-1 and TRBJ2-7; maybe TRBD2 (6 bases). Deletions cut 2 bases from V and 3 bases from J, with 14 bases between. The CDR3 loop spans 15 amino acids. Germline V lookup: CDR1 MGHRA, CDR2 YSYEKL. CDR3 bases: TGCGCCAGCAGCCAAACCGGGACGGGAGACTACGAGCAGTACTTC. Translation: CASSQTGTGDYEQYF.

The chain has TRBV28 and TRBJ2-1; 7 nucleotides align to TRBD1. Trimming took 6 bases from V and 0 from J; bases not matched to a gene: 5. Per germline, CDR1 MDHEN and CDR2 SYDVKM. The CDR3 extends over 15 amino acids. In DNA, the CDR3 is TGTGCCAGCAGGGAGACAGGGAGCTCCTACAATGAGCAGTTCTTC. This sequence encodes CASRETGSSYNEQFF.

The chain employs TRBV27 and TRBJ1-1; D might be TRBD1 (5 bases). V was clipped by 7 bases and J by 0 bases, with 9 bases between them. Germline-derived CDR1 and CDR2 are MNHEY and SMNVEV (reference sequence). The CDR3 is 13 amino acids. In DNA, the CDR3 is TGTGCCAGCAAGGGACTGATGAACACTGAAGCTTTCTTT. It codes for CASKGLMNTEAFF.

This chain joins TRBV6-1 and TRBJ2-3; D unclear. Looked up from germline, CDR1 is MNHNS and CDR2 is SASEGT. Between the trimmed V and J ends, which lost 7 bases and 13 bases, there was a span of 15 bases. The CDR3 spans 11 residues. CDR3 in DNA: TGTGCCAGCAACCTCAGAGGAATTGAGTATTTT. This gives the protein CASNLRGIEYF.

The V gene is TRBV7-9, the J gene TRBJ1-4, with a possible D match to TRBD1 (6 bases). V was cut by 0 bases and J by 6 bases, with 14 bases left in between. The CDR3 runs to 16 residues. Germline V gene sequence: CDR1 SEHNR, CDR2 FQNEAQ (reference sequence). CDR3 region: CASSLALSRGDEKLFF. CDR3 in DNA: TGTGCCAGCAGCTTAGCGCTGAGCAGGGGTGATGAAAAACTGTTTTTT.

V is TRBV7-3 and J is TRBJ2-5, with 8 bases that match TRBD2. V was pared by 2 bases and J by 3 bases, with 5 bases of the junction left unmatched. Germline values: CDR1 SGHTA, CDR2 FQGTGA. The CDR3 covers 15 residues. The CDR3 DNA is TGTGCCAGCAGCTTAGGGCAGACTAGCGAAGAGACCCAGTACTTC. Translated, it gives CASSLGQTSEETQYF.